Listed below are T cell receptor beta chains from one sample, sequenced in a study of cytomegalovirus exposure and HLA in healthy donors. Generated by immunoSEQ multiplex PCR, the TCRdb table keeps only in-frame clones and is missing some. The sample holds about 130,000 clones, 85% to 90% seen once. The sequenced sample consisted of PBMCs. The source of these receptors is a woman aged 30 to 39 in good health and CMV-seropositive. The CDR3 runs from the conserved cysteine through the conserved F or W. The D gene is left open where the match is weak. Expanded clones are given a class, and other clones once, few, many or no size at all.

NA,TRBV7-8,NA,TRBJ1-6,TGTGCCAGCAGCGGAGATAATTCACCCCTCCACTTT,CASSGDNSPLHF
NA,TRBV11-2,TRBD1,TRBJ2-3,TGTGCCACCCGGCCCGGTGGGACAGGGGAAGGTACGCAGTATTTT,CATRPGGTGEGTQYF
NA,TRBV2,NA,TRBJ2-1,TGTGCCAGCAGTGCGCAATTTGACTATGCTCGCTTGGATGAGCAGTTCTTC,CASSAQFDYARLDEQFF
NA,TRBV18,TRBD1,TRBJ1-1,TGTGCCAGCTCACTCGGACAGGCAACTGAAGCTTTCTTT,CASSLGQATEAFF
NA,TRBV29-1,NA,TRBJ2-7,TGCAGCGTTCGGGGGTCCGGGGTTTCCTACGAGCAGTACTTC,CSVRGSGVSYEQYF
NA,TRBV28,NA,TRBJ1-5,TGTGCCAGCAGACGGACAGAGAGGCAGCCCCAGCATTTT,CASRRTERQPQHF
NA,TRBV27,NA,TRBJ2-3,TGTGCCAGCAGTTCGGGGTCGGGTACGCAGTATTTT,CASSSGSGTQYF
NA,TRBV5-1,NA,TRBJ2-5,TGCGCCAGCAGCTCAATTTACAGGGCGGTGGAGACCCAGTACTTC,CASSSIYRAVETQYF
NA,TRBV9,NA,TRBJ1-1,TGTGCCAGCAGCCCGATGGGGCTAAGCACTGAAGCTTTCTTT,CASSPMGLSTEAFF
NA,TRBV10-3,NA,TRBJ1-5,TGTGCCACGGGGGGTGGGGTGAATCAGCCCCAGCATTTT,CATGGGVNQPQHF
NA,TRBV2,TRBD2,TRBJ2-1,TGTGCCAGCAGGAGAGCGGGGGGGTACGACAATGAGCAGTTCTTC,CASRRAGGYDNEQFF
NA,TRBV7-2,TRBD2,TRBJ2-2,TGTGCCAGCAGCTTAGAAGCTAGCGGGAACCCGAACACCGGGGAGCTGTTTTTT,CASSLEASGNPNTGELFF
NA,TRBV5-4,TRBD1,TRBJ2-5,TGTGCCAGCAGCCGTGGGGTATATGGACAGGGGATAGAGACCCAGTACTTC,CASSRGVYGQGIETQYF
once,TRBV27,NA,TRBJ2-1,TGTGCCAGCAGTTTTCTCCGTGAAGCGGCCGCCTACAATGAGCAGTTCTTC,CASSFLREAAAYNEQFF
few,TRBV5-6,NA,TRBJ2-3,TGTGCCAGCAGTTCGACTACCACAGATACGCAGTATTTT,CASSSTTTDTQYF
NA,TRBV18,NA,TRBJ1-4,TGTGCCAGCTCACAGGGGCAGGGGAATGAAAAACTGTTTTTT,CASSQGQGNEKLFF
few,TRBV2,TRBD1,TRBJ1-2,TGTGCCAGCAGGAATGACAGGGCACCTAACTATGGCTACACCTTC,CASRNDRAPNYGYTF
once,TRBV2,TRBD2,TRBJ2-3,TGTGCCAGCAGCCGCGATAGCGGGGCGGCAGGGGATACGCAGTATTTT,CASSRDSGAAGDTQYF
NA,TRBV15,TRBD1,TRBJ2-1,TGTGCCACCAGCAGTAAGGCCCCCGGGACAGGGTATTCGTTCTCCTACAATGAGCAGTTCTTC,CATSSKAPGTGYSFSYNEQFF
NA,TRBV28,NA,TRBJ1-5,TGTGCCAGCAGTGTGATCCGGGGCAGGGGTGGCAATCAGCCCCAGCATTTT,CASSVIRGRGGNQPQHF
many,TRBV4-2,NA,TRBJ2-2,TGTGCCAGCAGCCAGGCCAATAGAGGACAGTCCGGGGAGCTGTTTTTT,CASSQANRGQSGELFF
NA,TRBV5-4,TRBD2,TRBJ2-3,TGTGCCAGCAGCCCAGTAGCGGGGGGGACAGATACGCAGTATTTT,CASSPVAGGTDTQYF
NA,TRBV5-4,TRBD2,TRBJ2-7,TGTGCCAGCAGCTTGGCTCCTAGCGGTTCCTACGAGCAGTACTTC,CASSLAPSGSYEQYF
NA,TRBV4-1,NA,TRBJ2-1,TGCGCCAGCAGCCAAGAGAGGTCAGGGGCGTACAATGAGCAGTTCTTC,CASSQERSGAYNEQFF
NA,TRBV2,NA,TRBJ1-4,TGTGCCAGCAGTGGAGGAAGGGGAATGAGTGAAAAACTGTTTTTT,CASSGGRGMSEKLFF
once,TRBV5-6,NA,TRBJ1-4,TGTGCCAGCAGCTACCGGACTACTGCAACTAATGAAAAACTGTTTTTT,CASSYRTTATNEKLFF
once,TRBV27,TRBD1,TRBJ2-7,TGTGCCAGCAGTTCCATAACAGGGGGCGTGCAGTACTTC,CASSSITGGVQYF
NA,TRBV11-2,NA,TRBJ1-2,TGTGCCAGCAGCTCTGGGGGAGGCGCGGGCTATGGCTACACCTTC,CASSSGGGAGYGYTF
NA,TRBV28,NA,TRBJ2-1,TGTGCCAGTGGTGTGAGCTCCTACAATGAGCAGTTCTTC,CASGVSSYNEQFF
NA,TRBV19,TRBD1,TRBJ2-7,TGTGCCAGTAGTATTGGGACAGGCCCGTACGAGCAGTACTTC,CASSIGTGPYEQYF
NA,TRBV2,TRBD1,TRBJ1-4,TGTGCCAGCAAAGGGACAGGGGATTGGGAAAAACTGTTTTTT,CASKGTGDWEKLFF
NA,TRBV28,TRBD1,TRBJ1-5,TGTGCCAGCACCCAAGGGGGCGCGGGTCAGCCCCAGCATTTT,CASTQGGAGQPQHF
NA,TRBV27,TRBD1,TRBJ2-7,TGTGCCAGCAGTTTAAGGGCCAGGGGGCAGCACGAGCAGTACTTC,CASSLRARGQHEQYF
NA,TRBV7-2,NA,TRBJ2-2,TGTGCCAGCAGCTCCTACCGGGGCGGGGAGCTGTTTTTT,CASSSYRGGELFF
NA,TRBV11-2,NA,TRBJ1-2,TGTGCCAGCAGTGGGGGGACGGAGGCTGGAGGCGGCTACACCTTC,CASSGGTEAGGGYTF
NA,TRBV6-5,TRBD2,TRBJ2-7,TGTGCCAGCAGTTCCATTAGCGGGAGTAGGGCCTACGAGCAGTACTTC,CASSSISGSRAYEQYF
NA,TRBV16,NA,TRBJ1-5,TGTGCCAGCAGCCAATTGAGTGCCTTCGAGCCCCAGCATTTT,CASSQLSAFEPQHF
once,TRBV10-3,NA,TRBJ1-1,TGTGCCATCAGGAGTACAACCCAGGGAAACACTGAAGCTTTCTTT,CAIRSTTQGNTEAFF
NA,TRBV7-8,NA,TRBJ2-2,TGTGCCAGCAGCTTACGACGGGACGGGGAGCTGTTTTTT,CASSLRRDGELFF
NA,TRBV5-4,NA,TRBJ1-1,TGTGCCAGCAGCTCGGAGGCGCGAGTGAACACTGAAGCTTTCTTT,CASSSEARVNTEAFF
NA,TRBV29-1,NA,TRBJ2-3,TGCAGCGCACAGGGTAGCACAGATACGCAGTATTTT,CSAQGSTDTQYF
NA,TRBV18,NA,TRBJ2-3,TGTGCCAGCTCACCGGCCTTCAGGGTCCTGAACACAGATACGCAGTATTTT,CASSPAFRVLNTDTQYF
NA,TRBV2,NA,TRBJ2-1,TGTGCCAGCAGCGACGGACAGAGCTCCTACAATGAGCAGTTCTTC,CASSDGQSSYNEQFF
once,TRBV2,TRBD2,TRBJ2-1,TGTGCCAGTACGGGACTAGCCCACAATGAGCAGTTCTTC,CASTGLAHNEQFF
once,TRBV5-4,TRBD2,TRBJ2-1,TGTGCCAGCAGCTTGGCTCAAGTGGGTCGGACTAGCCCCTACAATGAGCAGTTCTTC,CASSLAQVGRTSPYNEQFF
NA,TRBV7-2,TRBD1,TRBJ2-7,TGTGCCAGCAGCACCGGACAGGGGGGTTCCTACGAGCAGTACTTC,CASSTGQGGSYEQYF
NA,TRBV5-1,NA,TRBJ1-2,TGCGCCAGCAGCTTGCGGGTCGGTGGCAGGGGAGAAGGAAACTATGGCTACACCTTC,CASSLRVGGRGEGNYGYTF
NA,TRBV6-1,TRBD1,TRBJ2-7,TGTGCCAGCAGCCGGGACAGGAGTGGCTACGAGCAGTACTTC,CASSRDRSGYEQYF
NA,TRBV5-1,TRBD2,TRBJ2-2,TGCGCCAGCAGCTTGGAAGCACGGGAGGTCGGGGAGCTGTTTTTT,CASSLEAREVGELFF
NA,TRBV27,TRBD1,TRBJ2-5,TGTGCCAGCAGGGAGACAGGGGCGGAGACCCAGTACTTC,CASRETGAETQYF